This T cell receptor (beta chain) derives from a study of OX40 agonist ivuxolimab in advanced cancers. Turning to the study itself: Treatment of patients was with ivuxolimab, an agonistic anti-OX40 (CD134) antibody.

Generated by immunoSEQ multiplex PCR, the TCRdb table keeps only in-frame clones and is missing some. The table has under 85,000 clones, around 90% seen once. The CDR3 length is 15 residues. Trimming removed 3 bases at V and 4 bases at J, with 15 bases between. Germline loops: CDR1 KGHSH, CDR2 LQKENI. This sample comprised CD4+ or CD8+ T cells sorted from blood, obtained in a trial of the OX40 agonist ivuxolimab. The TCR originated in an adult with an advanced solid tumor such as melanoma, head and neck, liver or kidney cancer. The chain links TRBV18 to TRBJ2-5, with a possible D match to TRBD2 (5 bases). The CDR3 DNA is TGTGCCAGCTCACCTACCCGGGCCGCGGGAGAGACCCAGTACTTC. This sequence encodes CASSPTRAAGETQYF.